The present TCR beta chain was sequenced within a study of T cells in localized non-small cell lung cancer. Study-wide findings and caveats: Heterogeneity remains possible, as sequencing covered one tumor region only. Uninvolved neighboring lung showed the greatest T cell clonality, exceeding tumor.

In regard to this clone: Its antigen is unknown.

Only in-frame clones appear in the TCRdb table, and some are missing; sequencing was by immunoSEQ multiplex PCR. Here the sample spans tens of thousands of clones, 78% being singletons. The V gene lost 4 bases and the J gene lost 1 base, with 11 bases spanning the gap. Germline assignment: CDR1 SNHLY and CDR2 FYNNEI. The CDR3 totals 14 residues. The starting material was peripheral blood, obtained before any cancer treatment. The chain links TRBV2 to TRBJ2-7; D remains ambiguous. This receptor was identified in a male donor aged 60 or over with stage II squamous cell lung carcinoma. CDR3 protein: CASSVRRQSYEQYF. CDR3 sequence (DNA): TGTGCCAGCAGTGTTCGGCGTCAGTCCTACGAGCAGTACTTC.